These 13 T cell receptor beta chains originate from one sample sequenced in a study of blood T cell repertoires in COVID-19. Data came from immunoSEQ multiplex PCR; TCRdb stores just in-frame clones and leaves some out. The table has around 75,000 clones, 79% seen once. Specimen: peripheral blood. These receptors were collected from a woman over 75 with active or convalescent COVID-19.

This clone was seen only once. The J gene is TRBJ2-2, the V gene TRBV7-3; D remains ambiguous. The CDR3 extends over 15 amino acids. The V end lost 5 bases, the J end lost 2 bases, and 12 bases lay between the germline ends. CDR1 is SGHTA, CDR2 FQGTGA, per germline. In DNA, the CDR3 is TGTGCCAGCAGCCCCAATCGCGGAAACACCGGGGAGCTGTTTTTT. It specifies CASSPNRGNTGELFF.

This clone showed up just a few times. The chain employs TRBV6-5 and TRBJ1-2; TRBD1 matches at 7 bases. The CDR3 has 15 amino acids. The V gene's germline CDR1 is MNHEY and CDR2 SVGAGI. The junction had 7 bases not matched to a gene; V was cut back by 6 bases and J by 0 bases. The CDR3 DNA reads TGTGCCAGCAGGAATTTAGACAGGGCTAACTATGGCTACACCTTC. Protein sequence: CASRNLDRANYGYTF.

V and J are TRBV5-6 and TRBJ2-7; 7 nucleotides line up with TRBD2. From germline, CDR1 is SGHDT and CDR2 YYEEEE. The CDR3 is 17 amino acids. Trimming at V came to 4 bases and at J to 0 bases, leaving 13 bases not matched to a gene. The CDR3 region has the DNA TGTGCCAGCAGCCCCCCATGGGGGGGATATCTCTCCTACGAGCAGTACTTC. Residues: CASSPPWGGYLSYEQYF.

This chain links TRBV23-1 with TRBJ2-7; 8 nucleotides line up with TRBD1. Being an ORF, TRBV23-1 has a function that is uncertain. Trimming removed 3 bases from V and 4 bases from J; junction bases left unmatched: 11. The CDR3 runs to 16 residues. CDR3 protein: CASSHLGSTGEYEQYF. The CDR3, as DNA: TGCGCCAGCAGTCACCTCGGGTCGACAGGGGAATACGAGCAGTACTTC.

The V call is TRBV4-3, the J call TRBJ2-2; 8 nucleotides match TRBD1. The CDR3 sequence is 16 residues long. The V and J ends lost 1 base and 2 bases, in that order; junction bases with no gene match: 3. Germline CDR1 LGHNA, CDR2 YSLEER. The DNA of the CDR3 is TGCGCCAGCAGCCAAGGGACAGGGTCAAACACCGGGGAGCTGTTTTTT. It translates to CASSQGTGSNTGELFF.

This clone was seen more than once but under ten times. J is TRBJ2-7 and V is TRBV14; tentatively, D is TRBD1 (5 bases). CDR1 and CDR2 (germline): SGHDN, FVKESK. This CDR3 has 16 residues. Trimming pared 4 bases from V and 0 bases from J, leaving 16 bases between. The CDR3 bases are TGTGCCAGCAGCCGATCGACAGCGACTCCCTCCTACGAGCAGTACTTC. This sequence encodes CASSRSTATPSYEQYF.

The chain uses TRBV27 and TRBJ2-1, with 13 positions matching TRBD2. Germline trimming cut 7 bases from V and 5 bases from J; bases unmatched to any gene: 5. This CDR3 is built from 15 residues. CDR1 is MNHEY, CDR2 SMNVEV, per germline (reference sequence). Here the CDR3 DNA reads TGTGCCAGCACCCCCGGACTAGCGGGGGACAATGAGCAGTTCTTC. Amino acid sequence: CASTPGLAGDNEQFF.

CDR3 loop: CASSEGGFSYNEQFF. CDR3 nucleotide sequence: TGCGCCAGCAGCGAAGGGGGCTTTTCCTACAATGAGCAGTTCTTC. The chain recombines TRBV5-1 with TRBJ2-1; 7 bases line up with TRBD1. CDR3 length equals 15 residues. CDR1 and CDR2 from the germline V gene are SGHRS and YFSETQ. V dropped 4 bases and J dropped 1; count of bases not matched to a gene: 5. The complete variable domain, with remaining parts taken from reference TRBV5-1 and TRBJ2-1, reads KAGVTQTPRYLIKTRGQQVTLSCSPISGHRSVSWYQQTPGQGLQFLFEYFSETQRNKGNFPGRFSGRQFSNSRSEMNVSTLELGDSALYLCASSEGGFSYNEQFFGPGTRLTVL.

The chain couples TRBV5-8 to TRBJ2-2; weak D call: TRBD1 (5 bases). V lost 5 bases and J lost 0, with 14 bases in between. Germline V CDR1 and CDR2: SGHTS, YDEGEE. The CDR3 covers 16 residues. CDR3 bases: TGTGCCAGCAGATACGACAGCCTCGCGAACACCGGGGAGCTGTTTTTT. Amino acids: CASRYDSLANTGELFF.

The J gene is TRBJ2-7, the V gene TRBV6-6, with D possibly TRBD1 on 5 matching bases. CDR3 size: 15 residues. V dropped 0 bases and J dropped 4 bases, with 13 bases sitting between them. Looked up from germline, CDR1 is MNHNY and CDR2 is SVGAGI (reference sequence). DNA of the CDR3: TGTGCCAGCAGTTACTCGGGGCGTAAGGGGTACGAGCAGTACTTC. Its translation is CASSYSGRKGYEQYF.

This clone was recorded a few times. V and J are TRBV19 and TRBJ2-7; 8 bases line up with TRBD2. V lost 5 bases to trimming and J lost 2 bases; unmatched junction nucleotides: 8. Germline CDR1 and CDR2: LNHDA and SQIVND (reference sequence). This CDR3 has 15 amino acids. CDR3 nucleotide sequence: TGTGCCAGTAGTCTCTCACACGGGGGGGCCTACGAGCAGTACTTC. Amino acids: CASSLSHGGAYEQYF.

The V gene is TRBV20-1, the J gene TRBJ1-1; D is undetermined. The germline V gene has CDR1 DFQATT and CDR2 SNEGSKA (reference sequence). V was pared by 3 bases and J by 5 bases, with 10 bases between. This CDR3 contains 12 residues. Here the CDR3 DNA reads TGCAGTGCTAGTGCACCCGGGACTGAAGCTTTCTTT. Protein: CSASAPGTEAFF.

The chain is built from TRBV11-2 and TRBJ2-2; TRBD2 matches at 7 bases. Germline V gene data show CDR1 as SGHAT and CDR2 as FQNNGV. V lost 11 bases, J lost 4 bases, and 10 bases stayed unmatched. The CDR3 sequence is 14 residues long. CDR3 region: CASRPGLPTGELFF. CDR3 bases: TGTGCCTCAAGGCCGGGACTACCCACCGGGGAGCTGTTTTTT.